This TCR beta chain was retrieved from a study of T cells in Graves' hyperthyroidism and ophthalmopathy. Study outcomes and limitations: Model-based prediction identified ophthalmopathy a median 6.5 months prior to its onset. Most clonotypes that expanded in the thyroid above 0.001 also showed up in blood.

Patients affected by ophthalmopathy presented a Clinical Activity Score of at least 3, a NOSPECS grade of at least 4, and disease duration below 3 months. Patients with uncontrolled infections, other autoimmune diseases, pregnancy or lactation were excluded. TCR beta CDR3 regions were amplified from RNA transcripts. A set of HTBI primers served as the primers for a first-round RT-PCR of the TCR CDR3. TCRdb redid the calling of the multiplex PCR reads with MiXCR, one entry per CDR3 protein. Here the sample spans about 640,000 distinct CDR3 sequences, roughly 15% being singletons. With regard to this clonotype: Its target is unknown.

CDR1 is MNHEY, CDR2 SVGEGT, per germline. J lost 2 bases, V lost 7 bases, and 10 bases had no gene match. This CDR3 has 16 residues. The TCR sequence derives from a woman between 50 and 59 years old with Graves' ophthalmopathy. The chain combines TRBV6-2 or TRBV6-3 with TRBJ1-5; 8 bases align to TRBD1. The sample consisted of blood. The CDR3 protein is CASTQGRGRGNQPQHF. CDR3 sequence (DNA): TGTGCCAGCACCCAAGGCAGGGGGCGCGGCAATCAGCCCCAGCATTTT.